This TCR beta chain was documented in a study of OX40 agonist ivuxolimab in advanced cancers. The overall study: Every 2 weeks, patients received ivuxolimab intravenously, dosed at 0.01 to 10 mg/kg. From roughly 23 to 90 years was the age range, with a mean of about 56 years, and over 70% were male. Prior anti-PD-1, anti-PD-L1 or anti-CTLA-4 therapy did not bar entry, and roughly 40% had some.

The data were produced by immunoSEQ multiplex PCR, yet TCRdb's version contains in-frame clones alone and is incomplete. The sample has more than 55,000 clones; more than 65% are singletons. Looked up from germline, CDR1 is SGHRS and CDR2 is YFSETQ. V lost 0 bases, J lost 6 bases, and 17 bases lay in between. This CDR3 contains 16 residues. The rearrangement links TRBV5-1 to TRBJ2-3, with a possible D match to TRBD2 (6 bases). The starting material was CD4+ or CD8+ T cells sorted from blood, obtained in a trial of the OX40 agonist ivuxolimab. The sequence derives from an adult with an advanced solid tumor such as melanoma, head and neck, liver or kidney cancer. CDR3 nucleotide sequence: TGCGCCAGCAGCTTGGGGACTACCTCAGCGATGGATACGCAGTATTTT. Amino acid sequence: CASSLGTTSAMDTQYF. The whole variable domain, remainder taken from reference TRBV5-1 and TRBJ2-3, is KAGVTQTPRYLIKTRGQQVTLSCSPISGHRSVSWYQQTPGQGLQFLFEYFSETQRNKGNFPGRFSGRQFSNSRSEMNVSTLELGDSALYLCASSLGTTSAMDTQYFGPGTRLTVL.